Shown below are 9 T cell receptor beta chains from a single sample sequenced in a study of blood T cell repertoires in COVID-19. The protocol was immunoSEQ multiplex PCR, while the TCRdb copy is restricted to in-frame clones and leaves out a portion. The data hold a few hundred thousand clones, with 75% to 90% observed a single time. Source material: PBMCs or T cells enriched from blood (not recorded which). All receptors come from a woman between 35 and 50 years old who had recovered from COVID-19.

The chain carries TRBV21-1 and TRBJ2-7; the table's D call, TRBD2, was not checked against the DNA. TRBV21-1 is a listed pseudogene. The CDR3 consists of 16 residues. CDR3 region: CASSNRTSGRGGEQYF. The CDR3 DNA follows: TGTGCCAGCAGCAACCGGACTAGCGGGAGGGGGGGAGAGCAGTACTTC.

This sequence joins TRBV11-3 and TRBJ1-6; TRBD1 agrees at 8 bases. There are 15 residues in the CDR3. Germline values: CDR1 SGHNT, CDR2 YENEEA. The V gene end was trimmed by 5 bases and the J gene end by 3 bases; junction bases not matched to a gene: 3. This CDR3 is CASSGGTGYNSPLHF. The CDR3 DNA reads TGTGCCAGCAGCGGCGGGACAGGCTATAATTCACCCCTCCACTTT.

The chain recombines TRBV6-5 with TRBJ1-4; D gene ambiguous. The CDR3 contains 14 residues. CDR1 MNHEY and CDR2 SVGAGI come from the germline V gene. V lost 11 bases to trimming and J lost 8 bases, with 21 bases between them. CDR3 amino acids: CACRAVPGTEKLFF. The DNA for the CDR3 is TGTGCCTGCCGAGCAGTCCCAGGTACAGAAAAACTGTTTTTT.

This sequence joins TRBV30 and TRBJ2-1; a weak D match, TRBD2 (6 bases). Germline loops: CDR1 GTSNPN, CDR2 SVGIG (reference sequence). The CDR3 sequence is 12 residues long. Trimming removed 3 bases from V and 7 bases from J, with 10 bases in between. This chain's CDR3 is CAWSGSYNEQFF. The CDR3 DNA reads as TGTGCCTGGAGCGGGAGTTATAATGAGCAGTTCTTC.

The chain recombines TRBV5-1 with TRBJ1-2; possible D gene TRBD1, 6 bases. The CDR3 covers 13 residues. The germline V gene encodes CDR1 SGHRS and CDR2 YFSETQ. Trimming removed 4 bases at V and 1 base at J, with 8 bases between. CDR3 nucleotides: TGCGCCAGCAGCGAGGACAGTAACTATGGCTACACCTTC. Translation: CASSEDSNYGYTF.

This clone was recorded once. V and J are TRBV7-9 and TRBJ2-1; no reliable D call. This CDR3 region has 15 residues. Germline V CDR1 and CDR2: SEHNR, FQNEAQ (reference sequence). With 5 bases removed from V and 1 base from J, the gap between germline ends came to 12 bases. CDR3 residues: CASSPPSVSYNEQFF. In DNA form, the CDR3 reads TGTGCCAGCAGCCCCCCCAGCGTGTCCTACAATGAGCAGTTCTTC.

This sequence joins TRBV5-6 and TRBJ1-1; D is undetermined. The germline V gene has CDR1 SGHDT and CDR2 YYEEEE. The CDR3 consists of 17 residues. Deletions cut 2 bases from V and 4 bases from J, with 21 bases between. The CDR3 region has the DNA TGTGCCAGCAGCTTCCCCGTCAAGGAGGGAGTAGGCACTGAAGCTTTCTTT. Protein: CASSFPVKEGVGTEAFF.

The V gene is TRBV24-1, the J gene TRBJ2-1; 11 nucleotides agree with TRBD2. CDR1 KGHDR and CDR2 SFDVKD come from the germline V gene. V lost 4 bases and J lost 5; bases outside the gene matches: 3. The CDR3 extends over 15 amino acids. The CDR3 DNA sequence: TGTGCCACCAGTGACCCGGGACTAGCGGACAATGAGCAGTTCTTC. Protein: CATSDPGLADNEQFF.

V and J are TRBV7-2 and TRBJ1-3; 7 nucleotides align to TRBD1. Trimming at V came to 1 base and at J to 0 bases, leaving 6 bases not matched to a gene. The CDR3 loop spans 17 amino acids. Germline assignment: CDR1 SGHTA and CDR2 FQGNSA. The CDR3 here is CASSLEGQTFSGNTIYF. In DNA form, the CDR3 reads TGTGCCAGCAGCTTAGAGGGACAGACCTTCTCTGGAAACACCATATATTTT.